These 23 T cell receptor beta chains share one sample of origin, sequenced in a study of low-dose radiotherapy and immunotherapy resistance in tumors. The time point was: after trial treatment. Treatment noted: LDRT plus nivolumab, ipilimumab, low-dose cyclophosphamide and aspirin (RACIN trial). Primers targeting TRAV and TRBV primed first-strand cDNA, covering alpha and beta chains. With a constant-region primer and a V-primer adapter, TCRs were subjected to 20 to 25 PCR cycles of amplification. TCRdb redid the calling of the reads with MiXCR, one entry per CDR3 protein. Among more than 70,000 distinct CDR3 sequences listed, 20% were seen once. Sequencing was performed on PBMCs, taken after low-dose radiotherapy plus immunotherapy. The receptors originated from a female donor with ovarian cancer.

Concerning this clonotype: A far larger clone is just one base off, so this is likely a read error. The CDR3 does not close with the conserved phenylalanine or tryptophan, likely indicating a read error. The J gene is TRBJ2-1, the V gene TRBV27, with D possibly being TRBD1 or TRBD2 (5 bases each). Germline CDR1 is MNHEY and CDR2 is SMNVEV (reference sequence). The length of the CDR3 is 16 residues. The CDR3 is CATSDLWGSSYNEQFI. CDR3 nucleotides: TGTGCCACCAGTGACCTGTGGGGGAGCTCCTACAATGAGCAGTTCATC.

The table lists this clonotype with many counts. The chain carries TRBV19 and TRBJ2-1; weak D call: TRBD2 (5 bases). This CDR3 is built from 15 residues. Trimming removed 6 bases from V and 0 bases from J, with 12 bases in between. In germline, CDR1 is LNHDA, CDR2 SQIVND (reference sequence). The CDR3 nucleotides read TGTGCCAGTAGACCGGCGGGCAGCTCCTACAATGAGCAGTTCTTC. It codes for CASRPAGSSYNEQFF.

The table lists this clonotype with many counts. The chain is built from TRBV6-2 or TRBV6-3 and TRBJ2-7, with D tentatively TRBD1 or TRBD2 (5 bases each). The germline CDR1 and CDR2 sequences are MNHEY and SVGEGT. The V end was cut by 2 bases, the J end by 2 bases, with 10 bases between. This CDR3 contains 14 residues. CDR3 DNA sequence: TGTGCCAGCAGTTACGGGGGTGCAACCTACGAGCAGTACTTC. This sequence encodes CASSYGGATYEQYF.

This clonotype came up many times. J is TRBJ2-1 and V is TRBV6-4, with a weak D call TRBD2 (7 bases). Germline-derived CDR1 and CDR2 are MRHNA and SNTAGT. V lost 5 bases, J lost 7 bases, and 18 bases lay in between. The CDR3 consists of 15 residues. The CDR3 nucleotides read TGTGCCAGCAGTCTGGGGCGGGGGCCCTGGAATGAGCAGTTCTTC. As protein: CASSLGRGPWNEQFF.

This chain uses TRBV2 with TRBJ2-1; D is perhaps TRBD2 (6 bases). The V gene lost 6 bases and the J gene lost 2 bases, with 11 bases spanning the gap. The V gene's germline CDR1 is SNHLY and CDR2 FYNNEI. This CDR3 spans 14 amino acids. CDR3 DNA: TGTGCCAGCAGGCGGGATAGAACCTACAATGAGCAGTTCTTC. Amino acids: CASRRDRTYNEQFF.

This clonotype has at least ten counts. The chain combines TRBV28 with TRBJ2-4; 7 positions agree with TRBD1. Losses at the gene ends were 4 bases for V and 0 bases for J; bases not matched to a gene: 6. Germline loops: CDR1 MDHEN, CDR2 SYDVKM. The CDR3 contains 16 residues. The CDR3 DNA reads TGTGCCAGCAGTTCCGGACAGGTCCTAGCCAAAAACATTCAGTACTTC. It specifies CASSSGQVLAKNIQYF.

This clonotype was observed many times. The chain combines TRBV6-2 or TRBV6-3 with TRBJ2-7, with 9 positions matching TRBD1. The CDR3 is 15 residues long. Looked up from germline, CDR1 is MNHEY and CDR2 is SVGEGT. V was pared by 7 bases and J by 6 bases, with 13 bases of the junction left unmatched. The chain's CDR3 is CASTYGGTGIREQYF. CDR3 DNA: TGTGCCAGCACCTACGGGGGGACAGGGATCCGCGAGCAGTACTTC.

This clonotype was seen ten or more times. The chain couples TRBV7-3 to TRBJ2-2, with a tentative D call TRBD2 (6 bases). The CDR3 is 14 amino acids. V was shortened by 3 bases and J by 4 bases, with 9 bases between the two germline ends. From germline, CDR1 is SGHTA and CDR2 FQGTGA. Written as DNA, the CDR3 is TGTGCCAGCAGCTTCGGGAGCGGCACCGGGGAGCTGTTTTTT. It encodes CASSFGSGTGELFF.

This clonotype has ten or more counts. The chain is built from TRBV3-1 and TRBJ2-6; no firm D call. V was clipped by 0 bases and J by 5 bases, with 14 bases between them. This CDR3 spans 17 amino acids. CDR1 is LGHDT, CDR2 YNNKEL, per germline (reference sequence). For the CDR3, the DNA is TGTGCCAGCAGCCAAGATTTTCGCACGGCGAGGGCCAACGTCCTGACTTTC. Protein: CASSQDFRTARANVLTF.

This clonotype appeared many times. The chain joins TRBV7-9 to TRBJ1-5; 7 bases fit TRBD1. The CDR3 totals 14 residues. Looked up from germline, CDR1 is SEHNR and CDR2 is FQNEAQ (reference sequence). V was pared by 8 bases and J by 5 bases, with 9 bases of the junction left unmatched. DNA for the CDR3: TGTGCCAGCGGCGGACAGGCGAAGGATCAGCCCCAGCATTTT. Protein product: CASGGQAKDQPQHF.

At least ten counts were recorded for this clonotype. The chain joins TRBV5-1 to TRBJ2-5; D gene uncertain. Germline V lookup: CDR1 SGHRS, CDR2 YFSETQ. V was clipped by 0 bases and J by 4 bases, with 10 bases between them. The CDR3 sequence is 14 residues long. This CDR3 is CASSLAKASETQYF. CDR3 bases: TGCGCCAGCAGCTTGGCCAAAGCCTCAGAGACCCAGTACTTC.

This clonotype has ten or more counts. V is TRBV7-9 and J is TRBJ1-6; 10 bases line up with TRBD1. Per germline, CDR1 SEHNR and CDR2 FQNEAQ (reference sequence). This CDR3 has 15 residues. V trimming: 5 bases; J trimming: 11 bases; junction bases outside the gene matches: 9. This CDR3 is CASSPPGQGSPPLHF. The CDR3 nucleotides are TGTGCCAGCAGCCCCCCGGGACAGGGGAGTCCACCCCTCCACTTT.

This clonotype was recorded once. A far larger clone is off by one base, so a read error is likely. This CDR3 reads CASSPSTSGTQYF. The CDR3 nucleotides are TGTGCCAGCAGCCCCTCGACTAGCGGGACCCAGTACTTC. This rearrangement joins TRBV7-9 to TRBJ2-7; 9 positions agree with TRBD2. The last part of the DNA fits TRBJ2-5 better; the J call may be wrong. The V gene's germline CDR1 is SEHNR and CDR2 FQNEAQ (reference sequence). The CDR3 length is 13 residues.

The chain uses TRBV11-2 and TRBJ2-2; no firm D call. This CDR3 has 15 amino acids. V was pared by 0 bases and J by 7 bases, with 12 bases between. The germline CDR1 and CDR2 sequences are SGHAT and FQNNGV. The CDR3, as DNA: TGTGCCAGCAGCTTAGAAGGATTAGGTGGCGGGGAGCTGTTTTTT. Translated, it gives CASSLEGLGGGELFF.

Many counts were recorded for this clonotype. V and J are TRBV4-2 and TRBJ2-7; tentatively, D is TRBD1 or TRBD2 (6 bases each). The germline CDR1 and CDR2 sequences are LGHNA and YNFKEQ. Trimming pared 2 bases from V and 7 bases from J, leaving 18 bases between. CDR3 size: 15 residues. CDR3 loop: CASSQQQGGLGEQYF. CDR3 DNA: TGTGCCAGCAGCCAACAACAGGGAGGTCTCGGGGAGCAGTACTTC.

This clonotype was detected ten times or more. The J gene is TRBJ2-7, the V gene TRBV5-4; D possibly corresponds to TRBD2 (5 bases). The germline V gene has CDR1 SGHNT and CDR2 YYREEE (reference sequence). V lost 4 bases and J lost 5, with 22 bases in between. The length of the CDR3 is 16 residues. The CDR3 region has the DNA TGTGCCAGCAGCCGTTTCGGAACGGGATCCCCCCACGAGCAGTACTTC. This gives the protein CASSRFGTGSPHEQYF.

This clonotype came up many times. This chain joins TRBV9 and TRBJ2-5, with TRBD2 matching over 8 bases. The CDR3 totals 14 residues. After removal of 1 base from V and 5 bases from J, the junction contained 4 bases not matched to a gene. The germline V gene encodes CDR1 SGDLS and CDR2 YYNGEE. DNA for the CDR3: TGTGCCAGCAGCGTATCCACGGGGGGGGAGACCCAGTACTTC. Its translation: CASSVSTGGETQYF.

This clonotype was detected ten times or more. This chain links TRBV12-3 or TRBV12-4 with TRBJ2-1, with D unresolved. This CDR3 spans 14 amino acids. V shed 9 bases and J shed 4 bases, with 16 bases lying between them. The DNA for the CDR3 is TGTGCCAGTGTGATGGGGTGGGGATACAATGAGCAGTTCTTC. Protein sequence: CASVMGWGYNEQFF.

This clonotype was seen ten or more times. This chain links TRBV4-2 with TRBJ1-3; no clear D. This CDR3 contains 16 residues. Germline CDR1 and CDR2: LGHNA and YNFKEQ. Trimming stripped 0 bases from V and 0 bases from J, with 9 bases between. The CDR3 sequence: CASSQDSFSSGNTIYF. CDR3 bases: TGTGCCAGCAGCCAAGACAGTTTTAGCTCTGGAAACACCATATATTTT.

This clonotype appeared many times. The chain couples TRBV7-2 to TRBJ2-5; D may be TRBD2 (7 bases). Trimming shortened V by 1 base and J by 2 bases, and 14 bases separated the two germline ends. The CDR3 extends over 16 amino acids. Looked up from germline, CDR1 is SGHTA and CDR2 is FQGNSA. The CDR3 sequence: CASSLGTGGTQETQYF. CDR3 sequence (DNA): TGTGCCAGCAGCTTAGGGACGGGGGGCACTCAAGAGACCCAGTACTTC.

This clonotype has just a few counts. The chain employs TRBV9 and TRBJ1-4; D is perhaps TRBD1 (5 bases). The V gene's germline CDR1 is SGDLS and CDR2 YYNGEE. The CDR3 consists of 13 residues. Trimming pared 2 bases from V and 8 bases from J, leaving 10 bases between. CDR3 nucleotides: TGTGCCAGCAGCGTTCAGGGCGGGGAAAAACTGTTTTTT. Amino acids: CASSVQGGEKLFF.

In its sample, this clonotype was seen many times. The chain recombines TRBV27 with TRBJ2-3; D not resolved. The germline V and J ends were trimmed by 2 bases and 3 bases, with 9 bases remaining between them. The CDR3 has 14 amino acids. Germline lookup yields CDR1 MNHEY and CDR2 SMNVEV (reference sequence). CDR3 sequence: CASSLQPGTDTQYF. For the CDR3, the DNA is TGTGCCAGCAGTTTACAACCTGGGACAGATACGCAGTATTTT.

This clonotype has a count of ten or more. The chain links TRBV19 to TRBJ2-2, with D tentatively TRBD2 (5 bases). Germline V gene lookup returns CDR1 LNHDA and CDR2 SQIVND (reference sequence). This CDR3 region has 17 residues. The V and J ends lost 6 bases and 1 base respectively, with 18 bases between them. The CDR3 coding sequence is TGTGCCAGTAGCCTCAACCGGGGTGCAGGGAACACCGGGGAGCTGTTTTTT. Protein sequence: CASSLNRGAGNTGELFF.